These T cell receptor beta chains were read from a single sample in a study of blood T cells in healthy people across ages. Each CDR3 protein gets one entry after TCRdb re-called the 5' RACE reads with MiXCR. The sample has hundreds of thousands of distinct CDR3 sequences; roughly 26% are singletons. Specimen: blood. All receptors derive from an elderly woman in good health. Each CDR3 is given with its conserved first and last residue. The D gene is left open where the match is weak. A row's size may be missing; if present it is once, few, many or a size class.

V gene: TRBV7-2
J gene: TRBJ2-7
D gene: -
clone size: -
CDR3 DNA: TGTGCCAGCAGCTTTGCCGGGACCTACAATGAGCAGTACTTC
CDR3 protein: CASSFAGTYNEQYF

V gene: TRBV6-2/TRBV6-3
J gene: TRBJ2-2
D gene: TRBD2
clone size: -
CDR3 DNA: TGTGCCAGCCGGACTAGCGGGGGATGGGCCGGGGAGCTGTTTTTT
CDR3 protein: CASRTSGGWAGELFF

V gene: TRBV5-6
J gene: TRBJ1-5
D gene: -
clone size: -
CDR3 DNA: TGTGCCAGCAGCTTAGCGGGTCAGTATAGCAATCAGCCCCAGCATTTT
CDR3 protein: CASSLAGQYSNQPQHF

V gene: TRBV20-1
J gene: TRBJ1-2
D gene: -
clone size: -
CDR3 DNA: TGCAGTGCAGCCCCCAGAGGGGACCTAAACTATGGCTACACCTTC
CDR3 protein: CSAAPRGDLNYGYTF

V gene: TRBV24-1
J gene: TRBJ2-5
D gene: -
clone size: many
CDR3 DNA: TGTGCCACCAGTGAAACCCGGGACGCCGGGGAGACCCAGTACTTC
CDR3 protein: CATSETRDAGETQYF

V gene: TRBV29-1
J gene: TRBJ2-3
D gene: TRBD2
clone size: many
CDR3 DNA: TGCAGCGTTGAAGACCGACTAGCGGGGGACCCAGATACGCAGTATTTT
CDR3 protein: CSVEDRLAGDPDTQYF

V gene: TRBV5-1
J gene: TRBJ2-5
D gene: -
clone size: many
CDR3 DNA: TGCGCCAGCAGCCGCCCCTCGGCGTCCCAAGAGACCCAGTACTTC
CDR3 protein: CASSRPSASQETQYF

V gene: TRBV4-3
J gene: TRBJ2-3
D gene: TRBD1
clone size: many
CDR3 DNA: TGCGCCAGCAGCCAGGCGACCGGGACAGGGGGCACAGATACGCAGTATTTT
CDR3 protein: CASSQATGTGGTDTQYF

V gene: TRBV5-6
J gene: TRBJ1-2
D gene: -
clone size: -
CDR3 DNA: TGTGCCAGCAGTCCCGACGGGGCTTCCGTCTATGGCTACACCTTC
CDR3 protein: CASSPDGASVYGYTF

V gene: TRBV5-6
J gene: TRBJ1-5
D gene: TRBD1
clone size: -
CDR3 DNA: TGTGCCAGCAGCTTGGCCAGACAGGGCCGCCAGCATTTT
CDR3 protein: CASSLARQGRQHF

V gene: TRBV3-1
J gene: TRBJ2-5
D gene: TRBD2
clone size: few
CDR3 DNA: TGTGCCGGCAGCCCCCTTACACGGGGACTAGCGGGGCGCCAAGAGACCCAGTACTTC
CDR3 protein: CAGSPLTRGLAGRQETQYF

V gene: TRBV7-2
J gene: TRBJ2-3
D gene: TRBD2
clone size: -
CDR3 DNA: TGTGCCAGCAGCCTCGCGCCTCTTCACGTAGCGGGGGGCGGGGATACGCAGTATTTT
CDR3 protein: CASSLAPLHVAGGGDTQYF

V gene: TRBV20-1
J gene: TRBJ1-1
D gene: TRBD1
clone size: -
CDR3 DNA: TGCAGTGCCCAGAAAGGACAGGGAAGAAACACTGAAGCTTTCTTT
CDR3 protein: CSAQKGQGRNTEAFF

V gene: TRBV29-1
J gene: TRBJ2-5
D gene: -
clone size: -
CDR3 DNA: TGCAGCGTTGAAGGGCTCGAAGAGACCCAGTACTTC
CDR3 protein: CSVEGLEETQYF

V gene: TRBV5-6
J gene: TRBJ1-5
D gene: TRBD1
clone size: many
CDR3 DNA: TGTGCCAGCAGCCCAACAGGGGAGGGTATTCGGAGCAATCAGCCCCAGCATTTT
CDR3 protein: CASSPTGEGIRSNQPQHF

V gene: TRBV11-2
J gene: TRBJ2-1
D gene: -
clone size: few
CDR3 DNA: TGTGCCAGCAGCTCGATTGGAGACTCCTACAATGAGCAGTTCTTC
CDR3 protein: CASSSIGDSYNEQFF

V gene: TRBV9
J gene: TRBJ2-7
D gene: TRBD2
clone size: -
CDR3 DNA: TGTGCCAGCAGCGCCCCGGGACTAGCAACCTACAATGAGCAGTACTTC
CDR3 protein: CASSAPGLATYNEQYF

V gene: TRBV3-1
J gene: TRBJ2-3
D gene: TRBD2
clone size: many
CDR3 DNA: TGTGCCAGCAGCCAACGGGGGGGTGGAGATACGCAGTATTTT
CDR3 protein: CASSQRGGGDTQYF

V gene: TRBV7-2
J gene: TRBJ1-4
D gene: -
clone size: many
CDR3 DNA: TGTGCCAGCAGCCGCCAAGGGGGAACCGGTGAAAAACTGTTTTTT
CDR3 protein: CASSRQGGTGEKLFF

V gene: TRBV30
J gene: TRBJ2-1
D gene: -
clone size: -
CDR3 DNA: TGTGCCTGGAGTGTAAACTCGGGGAGCTCCTACAATGAGCAGTTCTTC
CDR3 protein: CAWSVNSGSSYNEQFF

V gene: TRBV6-2/TRBV6-3
J gene: TRBJ1-6
D gene: -
clone size: -
CDR3 DNA: TGTGCCAGCAGTTACGACTCAGGGGCAAATTCACCCCTCCACTTT
CDR3 protein: CASSYDSGANSPLHF

V gene: TRBV3-1
J gene: TRBJ1-1
D gene: TRBD1
clone size: -
CDR3 DNA: TGTGCCAGCAGCCAGAGGACAGGGGGCCGCACTGAAGCTTTCTTT
CDR3 protein: CASSQRTGGRTEAFF

V gene: TRBV5-5
J gene: TRBJ2-4
D gene: -
clone size: many
CDR3 DNA: TGTGCCAGCAGCTTAAGCTGGGACATTCAGTACTTC
CDR3 protein: CASSLSWDIQYF

V gene: TRBV20-1
J gene: TRBJ2-7
D gene: TRBD1
clone size: many
CDR3 DNA: TGCAGTGCTAGAGATCGGGGACAGGGAGTCCACGAGCAGTACTTC
CDR3 protein: CSARDRGQGVHEQYF

V gene: TRBV7-2
J gene: TRBJ2-1
D gene: -
clone size: few
CDR3 DNA: TGTGCCAGCAGTCCCGGGCCCCGGGCGTATGAGCAGTTCTTC
CDR3 protein: CASSPGPRAYEQFF

V gene: TRBV5-1
J gene: TRBJ2-6
D gene: -
clone size: many
CDR3 DNA: TGCGCCAGCAGCTGGGGTGGGGGCTCTGGGGCCAACGTCCTGACTTTC
CDR3 protein: CASSWGGGSGANVLTF

V gene: TRBV7-2
J gene: TRBJ2-5
D gene: -
clone size: many
CDR3 DNA: TGTGCCAGCAGCCCAAGGGGGACACGGGAGACCCAGTACTTC
CDR3 protein: CASSPRGTRETQYF

V gene: TRBV5-1
J gene: TRBJ2-3
D gene: -
clone size: many
CDR3 DNA: TGCGCCAGCAGTCCGGGACTCCCCTGGGATACGCAGTATTTT
CDR3 protein: CASSPGLPWDTQYF

V gene: TRBV5-4
J gene: TRBJ1-2
D gene: -
clone size: -
CDR3 DNA: TGTGCCAGCAGCTTGGCTGGCAGATCAAACTATGGCTACACCTTC
CDR3 protein: CASSLAGRSNYGYTF

V gene: TRBV6-6
J gene: TRBJ2-5
D gene: -
clone size: many
CDR3 DNA: TGTGCCAGCAGTCAACCGCCCGGGAGAATAAGGGAGACCCAGTACTTC
CDR3 protein: CASSQPPGRIRETQYF

V gene: TRBV15
J gene: TRBJ2-1
D gene: TRBD1
clone size: many
CDR3 DNA: TGTGCCACCAGCAGGTTGACAGGGGGCCTCGATGAGCAGTTCTTC
CDR3 protein: CATSRLTGGLDEQFF

V gene: TRBV24-1
J gene: TRBJ2-1
D gene: TRBD1
clone size: many
CDR3 DNA: TGTGCCACCAGGAGAGGACAGGGGGAAAGTGAGCAGTTCTTC
CDR3 protein: CATRRGQGESEQFF

V gene: TRBV6-6
J gene: TRBJ1-1
D gene: -
clone size: many
CDR3 DNA: TGTGCCAGCAGTTACTCAGCGAACACTGAAGCTTTCTTT
CDR3 protein: CASSYSANTEAFF